Listed below are T cell receptor beta chains from one sample, sequenced in a study of cytomegalovirus exposure and HLA in healthy donors. Clones were sequenced by immunoSEQ multiplex PCR, and TCRdb holds only the in-frame ones, with some missing. The profile covers 200,000 to 250,000 clones, with 75% to 95% appearing a single time and more than 0.85% taken by the ten largest. Sequenced: PBMCs. The receptors were sampled from a young woman in good health and CMV-seronegative. The CDR3 runs from the conserved cysteine through the conserved F or W. Fields, in order: D gene, J gene, V gene, clone size, CDR3 DNA, CDR3 protein. The D gene is left open where the match is weak. Clone size is given for some rows only: seen once, a few or many times, or a class if the clone is expanded.

d_call: NA; j_call: TRBJ1-2; v_call: TRBV28; clone_size: NA; cdr3_nt: TGTGCCAGCAAACCCCCCTCTCTAGAGGGCTACACCTTC; cdr3_aa: CASKPPSLEGYTF
d_call: TRBD2; j_call: TRBJ2-1; v_call: TRBV19; clone_size: few; cdr3_nt: TGTGCCTGCACCACGGGACTAGCGGGAGTGGGGGAGCAGTTCTTC; cdr3_aa: CACTTGLAGVGEQFF
d_call: NA; j_call: TRBJ1-1; v_call: TRBV18; clone_size: NA; cdr3_nt: TGTGCCAGCTCACCCGTCGAGTGGGGGGTAGATACTGAAGCTTTCTTT; cdr3_aa: CASSPVEWGVDTEAFF
d_call: TRBD1; j_call: TRBJ2-7; v_call: TRBV5-1; clone_size: NA; cdr3_nt: TGCGCCAGCAGCCGGGACAGGGCGGGCGAGCAGTACTTC; cdr3_aa: CASSRDRAGEQYF
d_call: TRBD1; j_call: TRBJ1-2; v_call: TRBV15; clone_size: NA; cdr3_nt: TGTGCCACCAGCAGAGGATACGGGACAGACTATGGCTACACCTTC; cdr3_aa: CATSRGYGTDYGYTF
d_call: TRBD2; j_call: TRBJ2-3; v_call: TRBV5-6; clone_size: NA; cdr3_nt: TGTGCCAGCAGCCTCTTGTCGGGAGGGACTAGCACAGATACGCAGTATTTT; cdr3_aa: CASSLLSGGTSTDTQYF
d_call: NA; j_call: TRBJ1-2; v_call: TRBV9; clone_size: NA; cdr3_nt: TGTGCCAGCAGCGTAGGGGCAGGCAACTATGGCTACACCTTC; cdr3_aa: CASSVGAGNYGYTF
d_call: TRBD2; j_call: TRBJ2-3; v_call: TRBV6-4; clone_size: NA; cdr3_nt: TGTGCCAGCAGTGCGGGACTAGCGGACACAGATACGCAGTATTTT; cdr3_aa: CASSAGLADTDTQYF
d_call: TRBD2; j_call: TRBJ2-7; v_call: TRBV7-6; clone_size: NA; cdr3_nt: TGTGCCAGCAGCCCAAGAACCGGGGGAGGGGACGAGCAGTACTTC; cdr3_aa: CASSPRTGGGDEQYF
d_call: TRBD1; j_call: TRBJ1-5; v_call: TRBV7-9; clone_size: NA; cdr3_nt: TGTGCCAGCAGCACGGGACAGGGGGCAAATCAGCCCCAGCATTTT; cdr3_aa: CASSTGQGANQPQHF
d_call: NA; j_call: TRBJ2-7; v_call: TRBV4-1; clone_size: NA; cdr3_nt: TGCGCCAGCAGCCAAGAAGGCAGGGCTTCAGAGCAGTACTTC; cdr3_aa: CASSQEGRASEQYF